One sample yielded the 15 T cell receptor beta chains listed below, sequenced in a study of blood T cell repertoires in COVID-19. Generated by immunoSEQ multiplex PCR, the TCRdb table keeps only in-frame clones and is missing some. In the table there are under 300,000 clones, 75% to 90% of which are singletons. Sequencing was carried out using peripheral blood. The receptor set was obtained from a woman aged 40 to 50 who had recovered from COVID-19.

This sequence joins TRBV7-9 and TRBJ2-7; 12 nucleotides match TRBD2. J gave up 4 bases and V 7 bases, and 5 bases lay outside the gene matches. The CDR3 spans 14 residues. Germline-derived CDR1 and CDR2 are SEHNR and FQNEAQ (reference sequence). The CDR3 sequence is CASILAGGPYEQYF. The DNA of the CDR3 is TGTGCCAGCATCCTAGCGGGAGGGCCGTACGAGCAGTACTTC.

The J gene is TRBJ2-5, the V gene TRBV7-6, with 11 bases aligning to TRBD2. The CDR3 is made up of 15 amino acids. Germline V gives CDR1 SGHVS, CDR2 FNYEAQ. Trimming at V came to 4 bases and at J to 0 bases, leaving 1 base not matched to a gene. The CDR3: CASSSLAGDQETQYF. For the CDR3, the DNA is TGTGCCAGCAGCTCACTAGCGGGGGACCAAGAGACCCAGTACTTC. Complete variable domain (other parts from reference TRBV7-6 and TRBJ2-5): GAGVSQSPRYKVTKRGQDVALRCDPISGHVSLYWYRQALGQGPEFLTYFNYEAQQDKSGLPNDRFSAERPEGSISTLTIQRTEQRDSAMYRCASSSLAGDQETQYFGPGTRLLVL.

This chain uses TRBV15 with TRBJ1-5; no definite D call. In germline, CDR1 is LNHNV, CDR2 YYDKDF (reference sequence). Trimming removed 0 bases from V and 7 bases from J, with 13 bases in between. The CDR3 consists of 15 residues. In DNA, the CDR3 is TGTGCCACCAGCAGAGATGTGGCAGGTAACCAGCCCCAGCATTTT. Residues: CATSRDVAGNQPQHF. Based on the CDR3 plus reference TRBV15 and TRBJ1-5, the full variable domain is DAMVIQNPRYQVTQFGKPVTLSCSQTLNHNVMYWYQQKSSQAPKLLFHYYDKDFNNEADTPDNFQSRRPNTSFCFLDIRSPGLGDTAMYLCATSRDVAGNQPQHFGDGTRLSIL.

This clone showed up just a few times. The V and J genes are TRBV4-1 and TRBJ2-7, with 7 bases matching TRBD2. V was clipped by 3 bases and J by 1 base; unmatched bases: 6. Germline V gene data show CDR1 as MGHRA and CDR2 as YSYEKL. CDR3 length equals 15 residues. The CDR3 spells CASSQERDGSYEQYF. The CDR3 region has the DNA TGCGCCAGCAGCCAGGAGCGGGACGGATCCTACGAGCAGTACTTC.

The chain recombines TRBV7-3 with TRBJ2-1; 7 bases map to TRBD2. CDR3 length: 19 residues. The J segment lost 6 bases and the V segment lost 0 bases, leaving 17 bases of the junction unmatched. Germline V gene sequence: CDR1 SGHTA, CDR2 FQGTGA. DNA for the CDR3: TGTGCCAGCAGCTTAACTCTCGCGGGAGCTACCACATTGTCCAATGAGCAGTTCTTC. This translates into CASSLTLAGATTLSNEQFF.

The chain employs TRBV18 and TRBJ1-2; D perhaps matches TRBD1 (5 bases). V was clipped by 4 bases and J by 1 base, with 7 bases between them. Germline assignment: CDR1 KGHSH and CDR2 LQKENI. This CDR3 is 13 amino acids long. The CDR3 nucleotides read TGTGCCAGCTCACTAGGGGATAACTATGGCTACACCTTC. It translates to CASSLGDNYGYTF.

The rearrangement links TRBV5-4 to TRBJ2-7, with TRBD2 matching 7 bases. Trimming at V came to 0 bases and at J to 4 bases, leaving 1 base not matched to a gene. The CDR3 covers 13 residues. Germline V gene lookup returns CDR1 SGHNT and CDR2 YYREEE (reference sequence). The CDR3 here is CASSLVGGYEQYF. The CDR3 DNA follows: TGTGCCAGCAGCTTGGTGGGGGGGTACGAGCAGTACTTC.

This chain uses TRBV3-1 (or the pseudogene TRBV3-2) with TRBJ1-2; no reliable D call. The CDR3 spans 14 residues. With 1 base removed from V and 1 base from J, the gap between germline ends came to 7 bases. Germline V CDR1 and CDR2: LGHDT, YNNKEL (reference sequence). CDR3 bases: TGTGCCAGCAGCCAAGGTTGGAGTAACTATGGCTACACCTTC. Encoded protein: CASSQGWSNYGYTF.

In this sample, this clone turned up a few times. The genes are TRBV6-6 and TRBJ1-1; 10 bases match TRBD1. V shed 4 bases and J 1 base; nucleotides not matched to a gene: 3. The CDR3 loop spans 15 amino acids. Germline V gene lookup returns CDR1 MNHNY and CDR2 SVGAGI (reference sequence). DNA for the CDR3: TGTGCCAGCAGTTCCGGGACAGGGGCGAACACTGAAGCTTTCTTT. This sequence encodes CASSSGTGANTEAFF.

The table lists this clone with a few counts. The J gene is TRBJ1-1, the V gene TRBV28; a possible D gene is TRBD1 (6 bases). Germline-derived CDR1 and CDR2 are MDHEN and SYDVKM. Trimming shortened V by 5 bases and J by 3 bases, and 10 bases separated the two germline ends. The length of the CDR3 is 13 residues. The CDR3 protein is CASSPQGYTEAFF. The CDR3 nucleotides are TGTGCCAGCAGTCCCCAGGGGTACACTGAAGCTTTCTTT.

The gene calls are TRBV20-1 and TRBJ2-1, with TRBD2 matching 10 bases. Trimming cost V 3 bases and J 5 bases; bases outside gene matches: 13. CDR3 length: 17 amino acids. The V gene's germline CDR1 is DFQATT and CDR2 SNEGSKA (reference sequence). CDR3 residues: CSASNSLAGVINNEQFF. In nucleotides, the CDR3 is TGCAGTGCTAGTAATTCGCTAGCGGGAGTCATTAACAATGAGCAGTTCTTC.

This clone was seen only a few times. CDR3 DNA sequence: TGTGCCAGCAGCCCCGGGACAGCTAATCAGCCCCAGCATTTT. It translates to CASSPGTANQPQHF. V gene TRBV11-2 combines with J gene TRBJ1-5, with 7 bases aligning to TRBD1. Germline CDR1 is SGHAT and CDR2 is FQNNGV. The trim removed 5 bases at V and 4 bases at J, leaving 5 bases unmatched. The CDR3 contains 14 residues.

The CDR3 DNA is TGTGCCAGCAGCAAGATAAGCGGGAGGAAGTCCTACAATGAGCAGTTCTTC. Amino acids: CASSKISGRKSYNEQFF. The chain carries TRBV21-1 and TRBJ2-1; TRBD2, as called in the table, went unchecked against the DNA. TRBV21-1 is assigned pseudogene status. The CDR3 has 17 residues.

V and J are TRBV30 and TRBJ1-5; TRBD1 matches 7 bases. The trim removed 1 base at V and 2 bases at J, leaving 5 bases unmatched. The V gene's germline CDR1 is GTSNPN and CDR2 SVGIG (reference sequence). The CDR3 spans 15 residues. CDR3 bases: TGTGCCTGGAGTGAGGGGGCGAAGGGCAATCAGCCCCAGCATTTT. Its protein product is CAWSEGAKGNQPQHF.

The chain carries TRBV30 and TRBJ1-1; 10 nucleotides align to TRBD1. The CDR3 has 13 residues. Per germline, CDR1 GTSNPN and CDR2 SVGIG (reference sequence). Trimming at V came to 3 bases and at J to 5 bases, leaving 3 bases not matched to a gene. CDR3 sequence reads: CAWRRTGGTEAFF. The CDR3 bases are TGTGCCTGGAGAAGGACAGGGGGAACTGAAGCTTTCTTT. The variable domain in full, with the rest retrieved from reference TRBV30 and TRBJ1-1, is SQTIHQWPATLVQPVGSPLSLECTVEGTSNPNLYWYRQAAGRGLQLLFYSVGIGQISSEVPQNLSASRPQDRQFILSSKKLLLSDSGFYLCAWRRTGGTEAFFGQGTRLTVV.